This note documents a single T cell receptor beta chain sequence. Its antigen remains unidentified. The entry originates in a study of cytomegalovirus exposure and HLA in healthy donors. Study-wide points: Across donors, most TCRs were seen rarely, yet some public ones were widespread.

The CDR3 is 15 residues long. V was trimmed by 4 bases and J by 4 bases, leaving 13 bases between them. Looked up from germline, CDR1 is LGHNA and CDR2 is YSLEER. This table comes from immunoSEQ multiplex PCR, and its TCRdb copy is limited to in-frame clones, with some not included. Of 250,000 to 350,000 clones listed, 75% to 90% were seen once; the top ten hold about 0.8%. The sequence came from a woman younger than 30 in good health and CMV-seronegative. Material: PBMCs. This chain uses TRBV4-3 with TRBJ2-2, with D tentatively TRBD2 (5 bases). This CDR3 is CASSPNPTSTGELFF. The CDR3 DNA is TGCGCCAGCAGCCCCAATCCCACTAGCACCGGGGAGCTGTTTTTT.